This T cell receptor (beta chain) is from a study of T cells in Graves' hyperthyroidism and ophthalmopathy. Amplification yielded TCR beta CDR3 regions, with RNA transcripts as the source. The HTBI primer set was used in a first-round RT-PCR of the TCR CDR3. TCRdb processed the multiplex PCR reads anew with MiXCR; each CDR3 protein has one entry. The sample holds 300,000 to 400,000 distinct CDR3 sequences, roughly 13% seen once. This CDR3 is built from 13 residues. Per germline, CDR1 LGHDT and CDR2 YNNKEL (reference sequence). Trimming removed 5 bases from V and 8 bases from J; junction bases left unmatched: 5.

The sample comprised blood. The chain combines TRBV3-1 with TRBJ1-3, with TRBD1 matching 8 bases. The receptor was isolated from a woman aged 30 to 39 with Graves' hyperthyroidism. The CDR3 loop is CASSNRGADTIYF. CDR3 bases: TGTGCCAGCAGCAACAGGGGGGCCGACACCATATATTTT.